A single sample gave rise to the 12 T cell receptor beta chains below, sequenced in a study of T cell responses to AZD1222 COVID-19 vaccine. Libraries were prepared by immunoSEQ multiplex PCR; TCRdb keeps only in-frame clonotypes and omits some of them. The sample yields roughly 70,000 clones, nearly 90% seen once. Sequencing used peripheral blood, obtained 28 days after the second AZD1222 dose. The receptor source for this set is an adult who received the AZD1222 COVID-19 vaccine.

The rearrangement joins TRBV12-3 or TRBV12-4 to TRBJ1-5, with D uncertain. The CDR3 extends over 13 amino acids. V lost 6 bases, J lost 7 bases, and 13 bases lay in between. The CDR3: CASSQDRKQPQHF. The DNA of the CDR3 is TGTGCCAGCAGCCAAGACCGGAAGCAGCCCCAGCATTTT.

The chain links TRBV6-5 to TRBJ1-2; 9 bases map to TRBD1. The V segment lost 3 bases and the J segment 7 bases; nucleotides outside the gene matches: 6. The CDR3 has 14 amino acids. Germline CDR1 and CDR2: MNHEY and SVGAGI. This CDR3 is CASSYGTGNFGYTF. The CDR3 nucleotides are TGTGCCAGCAGTTATGGGACAGGGAATTTTGGCTACACCTTC.

V and J are TRBV28 and TRBJ2-7, with a tentative D call TRBD1 (6 bases). The V end was cut by 3 bases, the J end by 4 bases, with 13 bases between. The germline gives CDR1 MDHEN, CDR2 SYDVKM. The CDR3 consists of 14 residues. CDR3 loop: CASSLFRGGYEQYF. CDR3 in DNA: TGTGCCAGCAGTTTGTTCAGGGGTGGGTACGAGCAGTACTTC.

V is TRBV7-2 and J is TRBJ1-4; D may be TRBD1 (5 bases). The CDR3 length is 15 residues. The V end was cut by 8 bases, the J end by 0 bases, with 13 bases between. Germline-derived CDR1 and CDR2 are SGHTA and FQGNSA. CDR3 sequence (DNA): TGTGCCAGCGGCAGGGACGGTGCAACTAATGAAAAACTGTTTTTT. Protein product: CASGRDGATNEKLFF.

This chain connects TRBV5-6 to TRBJ1-2; TRBD1 aligns across 8 bases. This CDR3 has 15 amino acids. Germline V gene sequence: CDR1 SGHDT, CDR2 YYEEEE. Trimming cost V 4 bases and J 5 bases; bases outside gene matches: 10. CDR3 in DNA: TGTGCCAGCAGCCCTGGACAGGGACCCATTTATGGCTACACCTTC. This translates into CASSPGQGPIYGYTF.

The V and J genes are TRBV4-2 and TRBJ2-2, with TRBD2 identical over 8 bases. Germline CDR1 and CDR2: LGHNA and YNFKEQ. The junction had 4 bases not matched to a gene; V was cut back by 4 bases and J by 0 bases. The length of the CDR3 is 16 residues. The CDR3 here is CASSREAGANTGELFF. The CDR3, as DNA: TGTGCCAGCAGCCGTGAAGCGGGAGCGAACACCGGGGAGCTGTTTTTT.

This chain uses TRBV4-1 with TRBJ2-2; 7 bases map to TRBD1. The CDR3 runs 16 residues. V shed 1 base, J shed 1 base, and the junction held 3 bases outside the gene matches. Germline loops: CDR1 MGHRA, CDR2 YSYEKL. Written as DNA, the CDR3 is TGCGCCAGCAGCCAAGCTTGGACAGGGAACACCGGGGAGCTGTTTTTT. Translation: CASSQAWTGNTGELFF.

The rearrangement links TRBV5-1 to TRBJ1-1; 10 bases map to TRBD1. Germline V gene lookup returns CDR1 SGHRS and CDR2 YFSETQ. The CDR3 has 16 residues. V shed 5 bases, J shed 1 base, and the junction held 8 bases outside the gene matches. The CDR3 coding sequence is TGCGCCAGCAGTGGACAGGGGGAGTTCCGGAACACTGAAGCTTTCTTT. It specifies CASSGQGEFRNTEAFF.

V is TRBV18 and J is TRBJ2-7; 7 bases are a match to TRBD2. CDR3 length: 16 amino acids. Germline CDR1 and CDR2: KGHSH and LQKENI. V gave up 3 bases and J gave up 7 bases; unmatched junction bases: 15. As DNA, the CDR3 is TGTGCCAGCTCACCCCTGGCGGTAGCGGGTCAAGGTGAGCAGTACTTC. Protein product: CASSPLAVAGQGEQYF.

The rearrangement links TRBV18 to TRBJ2-7, with D tentatively TRBD1 or TRBD2 (5 bases each). Trimming shortened V by 4 bases and J by 2 bases, and 18 bases separated the two germline ends. Looked up from germline, CDR1 is KGHSH and CDR2 is LQKENI. CDR3 length: 16 amino acids. The CDR3 nucleotides read TGTGCCAGCTCACAGGGACCCCCGGTCTCTCCCTACGAGCAGTACTTC. Translating gives CASSQGPPVSPYEQYF.

The V call is TRBV14, the J call TRBJ1-2; possible D gene TRBD1, 6 bases. Germline loops: CDR1 SGHDN, CDR2 FVKESK. There are 15 residues in the CDR3. V lost 5 bases to trimming and J lost 4 bases, with 17 bases between them. Here the CDR3 DNA reads TGTGCCAGCAGCGACCAGGGGTCCCTCTCCTATGGCTACACCTTC. This sequence encodes CASSDQGSLSYGYTF.

The chain combines TRBV5-1 with TRBJ1-3; D is possibly TRBD1 (5 bases). V was cut by 0 bases and J by 2 bases, with 12 bases left in between. CDR1 SGHRS and CDR2 YFSETQ come from the germline V gene. The CDR3 loop spans 16 amino acids. The CDR3 loop reads CASSLDLPQAGNTIYF. DNA of the CDR3: TGCGCCAGCAGCTTGGATCTTCCACAGGCTGGAAACACCATATATTTT.